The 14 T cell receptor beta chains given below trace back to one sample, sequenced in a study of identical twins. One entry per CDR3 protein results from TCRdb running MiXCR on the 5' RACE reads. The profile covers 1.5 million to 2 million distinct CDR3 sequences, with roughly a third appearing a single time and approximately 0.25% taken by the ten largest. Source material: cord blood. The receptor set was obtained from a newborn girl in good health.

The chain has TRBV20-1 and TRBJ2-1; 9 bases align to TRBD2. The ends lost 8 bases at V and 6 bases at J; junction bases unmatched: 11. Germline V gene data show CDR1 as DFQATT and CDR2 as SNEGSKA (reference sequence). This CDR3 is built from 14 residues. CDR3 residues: CSTLTTSGANEQFF. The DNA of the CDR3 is TGCAGTACCCTGACGACTAGCGGAGCCAATGAGCAGTTCTTC.

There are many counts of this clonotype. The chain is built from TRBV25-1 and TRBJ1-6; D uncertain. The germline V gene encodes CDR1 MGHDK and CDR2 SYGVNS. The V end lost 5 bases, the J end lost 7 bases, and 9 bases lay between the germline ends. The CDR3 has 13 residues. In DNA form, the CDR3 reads TGTGCCAGCAGTTTAGGGTCGAATTCACCCCTCCACTTT. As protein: CASSLGSNSPLHF.

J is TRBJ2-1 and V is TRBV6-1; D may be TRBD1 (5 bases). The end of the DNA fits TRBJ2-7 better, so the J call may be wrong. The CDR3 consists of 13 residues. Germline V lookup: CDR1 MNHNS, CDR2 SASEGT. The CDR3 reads CASKQGSYNEQYF. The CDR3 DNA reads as TGTGCCAGCAAGCAGGGAAGTTACAATGAGCAGTACTTC.

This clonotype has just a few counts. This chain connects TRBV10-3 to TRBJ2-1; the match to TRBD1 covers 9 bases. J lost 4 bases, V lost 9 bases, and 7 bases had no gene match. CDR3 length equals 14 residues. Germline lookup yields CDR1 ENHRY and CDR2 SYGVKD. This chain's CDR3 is CAIGTGGRYNEQFF. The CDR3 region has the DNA TGTGCCATTGGAACAGGGGGCAGATACAATGAGCAGTTCTTC.

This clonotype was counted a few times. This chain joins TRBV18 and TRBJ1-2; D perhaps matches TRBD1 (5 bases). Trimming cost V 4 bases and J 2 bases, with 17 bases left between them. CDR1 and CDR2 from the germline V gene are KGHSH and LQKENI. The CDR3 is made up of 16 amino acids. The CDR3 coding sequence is TGTGCCAGCTCACGAAACTTAGGGGATCAAAACTATGGCTACACCTTC. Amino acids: CASSRNLGDQNYGYTF.

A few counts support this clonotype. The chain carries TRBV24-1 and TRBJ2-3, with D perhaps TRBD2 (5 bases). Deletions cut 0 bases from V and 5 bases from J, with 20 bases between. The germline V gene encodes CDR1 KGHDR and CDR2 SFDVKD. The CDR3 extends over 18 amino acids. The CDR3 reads CATSDLDLCPGRGDTQYF. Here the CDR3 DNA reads TGTGCCACCAGTGATTTGGACCTCTGCCCGGGCCGGGGAGATACGCAGTATTTT.

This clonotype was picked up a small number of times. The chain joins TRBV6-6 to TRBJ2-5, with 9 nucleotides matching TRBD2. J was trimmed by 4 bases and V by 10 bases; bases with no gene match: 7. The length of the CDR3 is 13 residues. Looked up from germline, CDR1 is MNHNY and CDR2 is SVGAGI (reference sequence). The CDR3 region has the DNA TGTGCCACCACCGGGACTAGCATAGAGACCCAGTACTTC. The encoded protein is CATTGTSIETQYF.

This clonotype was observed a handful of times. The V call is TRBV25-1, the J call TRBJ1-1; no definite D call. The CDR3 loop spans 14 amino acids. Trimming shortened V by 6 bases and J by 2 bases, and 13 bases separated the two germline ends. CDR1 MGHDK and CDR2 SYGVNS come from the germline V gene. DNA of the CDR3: TGTGCCAGCAGGACGAACGTCCTAAACACTGAAGCTTTCTTT. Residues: CASRTNVLNTEAFF.

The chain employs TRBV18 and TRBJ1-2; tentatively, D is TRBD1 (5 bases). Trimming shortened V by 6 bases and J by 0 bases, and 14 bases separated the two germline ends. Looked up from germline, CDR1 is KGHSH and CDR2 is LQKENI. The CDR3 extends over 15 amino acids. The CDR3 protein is CASSPAATANYGYTF. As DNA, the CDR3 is TGTGCCAGCTCCCCAGCCGCGACAGCTAACTATGGCTACACCTTC.

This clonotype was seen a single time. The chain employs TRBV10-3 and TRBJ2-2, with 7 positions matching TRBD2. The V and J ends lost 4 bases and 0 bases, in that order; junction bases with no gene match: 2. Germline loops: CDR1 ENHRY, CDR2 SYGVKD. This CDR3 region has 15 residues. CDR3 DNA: TGTGCCATCAGTGCCGCGGGGGCGAACACCGGGGAGCTGTTTTTT. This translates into CAISAAGANTGELFF.

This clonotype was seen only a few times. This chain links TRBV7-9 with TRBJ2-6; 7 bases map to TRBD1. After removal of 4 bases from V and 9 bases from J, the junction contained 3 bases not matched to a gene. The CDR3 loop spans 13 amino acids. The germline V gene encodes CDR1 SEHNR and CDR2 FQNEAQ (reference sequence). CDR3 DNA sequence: TGTGCCAGCAGCTACCGACAGGGCAACGTCCTGACTTTC. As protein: CASSYRQGNVLTF. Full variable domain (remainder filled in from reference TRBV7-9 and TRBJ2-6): DTGVSQNPRHKITKRGQNVTFRCDPISEHNRLYWYRQTLGQGPEFLTYFQNEAQLEKSRLLSDRFSAERPKGSFSTLEIQRTEQGDSAMYLCASSYRQGNVLTFGAGSRLTVL.

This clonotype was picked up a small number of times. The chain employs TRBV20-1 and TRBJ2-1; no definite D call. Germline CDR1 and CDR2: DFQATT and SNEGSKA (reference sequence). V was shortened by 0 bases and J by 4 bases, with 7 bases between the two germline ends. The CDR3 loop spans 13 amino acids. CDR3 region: CSAREFGYNEQFF. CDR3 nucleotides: TGCAGTGCTAGAGAATTTGGGTACAATGAGCAGTTCTTC.

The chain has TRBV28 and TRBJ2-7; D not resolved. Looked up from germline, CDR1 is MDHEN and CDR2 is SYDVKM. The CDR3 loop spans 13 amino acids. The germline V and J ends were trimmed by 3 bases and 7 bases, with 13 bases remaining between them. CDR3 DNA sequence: TGTGCCAGCAGTTTGGCGGCAGCTTCGGAGCAGTACTTC. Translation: CASSLAAASEQYF. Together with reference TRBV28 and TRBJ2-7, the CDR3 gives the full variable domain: DVKVTQSSRYLVKRTGEKVFLECVQDMDHENMFWYRQDPGLGLRLIYFSYDVKMKEKGDIPEGYSVSREKKERFSLILESASTNQTSMYLCASSLAAASEQYFGPGTRLTVT.

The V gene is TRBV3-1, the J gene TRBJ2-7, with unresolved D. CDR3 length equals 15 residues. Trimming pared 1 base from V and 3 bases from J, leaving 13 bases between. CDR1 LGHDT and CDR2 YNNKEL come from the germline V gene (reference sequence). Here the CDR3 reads CASSQGNPGYYEQYF. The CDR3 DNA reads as TGTGCCAGCAGCCAAGGGAATCCTGGGTACTACGAGCAGTACTTC.